The rows below give T cell receptor beta chains drawn from one sample of a study of shared clonotypes between healthy human individuals. Libraries were prepared by immunoSEQ multiplex PCR; TCRdb keeps only in-frame clonotypes and omits some of them. This table has over a million clones, approximately 80% appearing once. The sample taken for sequencing was memory CD4+ T cells from PBMCs. The receptors were sampled from a man aged 18 to 29 in good health. Some clones in this sample may be carry-over from other donors' samples. The CDR3 runs from the conserved cysteine through the conserved F or W. D genes are given only for firm matches. Part of the rows lack a size; the others show once, few, many or a class for expanded clones.

J: TRBJ1-1; D: .; V: TRBV6-5; size: .; CDR3: CASSYRTVSNTEAFF; DNA: TGTGCCAGCAGTTACAGGACAGTTTCGAACACTGAAGCTTTCTTT
J: TRBJ2-4; D: .; V: TRBV19; size: .; CDR3: CASSAYLAKNIQYF; DNA: TGTGCCAGTAGTGCCTATTTAGCCAAAAACATTCAGTACTTC
J: TRBJ2-3; D: .; V: TRBV2; size: .; CDR3: CASSKEFTDTQYF; DNA: TGTGCCAGCAGTAAAGAGTTCACAGATACGCAGTATTTT
J: TRBJ2-6; D: .; V: TRBV7-3; size: .; CDR3: CASSYTAGANVLTF; DNA: TGTGCCAGCAGTTACACTGCTGGGGCCAACGTCCTGACTTTC
J: TRBJ1-2; D: .; V: TRBV6-1; size: .; CDR3: CASSPTEDPYGYTF; DNA: TGTGCCAGCAGTCCAACGGAGGACCCCTATGGCTACACCTTC
J: TRBJ2-3; D: .; V: TRBV7-3; size: .; CDR3: CASSLTGTDADTQYF; DNA: TGTGCCAGCAGCTTAACTGGTACGGACGCAGATACGCAGTATTTT
J: TRBJ2-3; D: .; V: TRBV30; size: few; CDR3: CAWGMTSTDTQYF; DNA: TGTGCCTGGGGTATGACCTCCACAGATACGCAGTATTTT
J: TRBJ2-2; D: TRBD1; V: TRBV27; size: .; CDR3: CASSLRGGYSTGELFF; DNA: TGTGCCAGCAGTTTACGAGGGGGCTATAGCACCGGGGAGCTGTTTTTT
J: TRBJ2-3; D: TRBD2; V: TRBV7-3; size: .; CDR3: CASSPGTSGKLPTDTQYF; DNA: TGTGCCAGCAGCCCCGGGACTAGCGGGAAGCTCCCCACAGATACGCAGTATTTT
J: TRBJ2-5; D: .; V: TRBV27; size: few; CDR3: CASSPPGFGETQYF; DNA: TGTGCCAGCAGTCCCCCGGGATTTGGGGAGACCCAGTACTTC
J: TRBJ1-4; D: TRBD1; V: TRBV5-1; size: .; CDR3: CASRDRGTAEKLFF; DNA: TGCGCCAGCAGGGATAGGGGGACAGCGGAAAAACTGTTTTTT
J: TRBJ2-7; D: .; V: TRBV11-2; size: .; CDR3: CASSTAPRDFNYEQYF; DNA: TGTGCCAGCAGCACAGCACCCAGGGACTTCAACTACGAGCAGTACTTC
J: TRBJ2-1; D: TRBD2; V: TRBV28; size: .; CDR3: CASRNGREVLRSYNEQFF; DNA: TGTGCCAGCAGGAACGGGCGGGAGGTTCTAAGGTCCTACAATGAGCAGTTCTTC
J: TRBJ1-2; D: .; V: TRBV2; size: .; CDR3: CASSAPGWYGYTF; DNA: TGTGCCAGCAGTGCCCCGGGGTGGTATGGCTACACCTTC
J: TRBJ2-7; D: .; V: TRBV14; size: .; CDR3: CASSKGQSYEQYF; DNA: TGTGCCAGCAGCAAAGGACAGAGCTACGAGCAGTACTTC
J: TRBJ2-7; D: TRBD1; V: TRBV4-2; size: .; CDR3: CASSQRTGAGFPYLDYEQYF; DNA: TGTGCCAGCAGCCAACGCACAGGGGCCGGGTTCCCCTACCTTGACTACGAGCAGTACTTC
J: TRBJ1-2; D: .; V: TRBV7-8; size: .; CDR3: CASSRRYGNTYGYTF; DNA: TGTGCCAGCAGCCGCCGGTACGGGAATACCTATGGCTACACCTTC
J: TRBJ2-1; D: .; V: TRBV9; size: .; CDR3: CASTTGNSEQFF; DNA: TGTGCCAGCACCACGGGTAACAGTGAGCAGTTCTTC
J: TRBJ2-7; D: TRBD2; V: TRBV15; size: .; CDR3: CATSRALAGAYEQYF; DNA: TGTGCCACCAGCAGAGCACTAGCGGGAGCCTACGAGCAGTACTTC
J: TRBJ2-2; D: .; V: TRBV10-3; size: .; CDR3: CAISQGSPGELFF; DNA: TGTGCCATCAGCCAGGGGTCCCCCGGGGAGCTGTTTTTT
J: TRBJ1-4; D: .; V: TRBV29-1; size: .; CDR3: CSVERREKLFF; DNA: TGCAGCGTGGAGAGACGGGAAAAACTGTTTTTT
J: TRBJ2-3; D: TRBD1; V: TRBV5-4; size: .; CDR3: CASSLGQGFTDTQYF; DNA: TGTGCCAGCAGCTTGGGACAGGGCTTCACAGATACGCAGTATTTT
J: TRBJ1-1; D: .; V: TRBV7-2; size: once; CDR3: CASRRTGLNTEAFF; DNA: TGTGCCAGCAGACGAACGGGACTGAACACTGAAGCTTTCTTT